The clone carrying this TCR beta chain was counted a few times. This entry is derived from a study of blood T cell repertoires in COVID-19. At the level of the study: Some COVID-19 samples were acute and others convalescent; all came from the United States, Italy and Spain.

Germline-derived CDR1 and CDR2 are MNHEY and SMNVEV (reference sequence). The V and J ends lost 4 bases and 9 bases, in that order; junction bases with no gene match: 9. The CDR3 covers 14 residues. The assay was immunoSEQ multiplex PCR, and TCRdb's table has in-frame clones only and misses some. The sample carries 200,000 to 300,000 clones, 83% recorded once. The rearrangement joins TRBV27 to TRBJ1-5, with 7 bases aligning to TRBD1. Material: peripheral blood. The source is a human donor in a cohort sampled during active COVID-19. For the CDR3, the DNA is TGTGCCAGCAGTTCTAACAGGGGCTCGAGGCCCCAGCATTTT. It codes for CASSSNRGSRPQHF.